The 28 T cell receptor beta chains below all came from one sample that was sequenced in a study of Graves' ophthalmopathy and Graves' hyperthyroidism. Investigators amplified TCR beta CDR3 regions from RNA transcripts. Second-round multiplex PCR came after first-round RT-PCR with HTBI primers. TCRdb reanalysed the multiplex PCR reads using MiXCR and keeps one entry per CDR3 protein. This sample yields some 520,000 distinct CDR3 sequences, of which around an eighth are seen a single time; 9.8% belongs to the top ten. The sequenced material came from blood. The receptors stem from a woman in her 30s with Graves' ophthalmopathy.

Only a few counts were recorded for this clonotype. This chain uses TRBV28 with TRBJ1-6; a weak D match, TRBD1 (5 bases). Trimming left V 3 bases short and J 0 bases short, with 15 bases between. The V gene's germline CDR1 is MDHEN and CDR2 SYDVKM. The length of the CDR3 is 18 residues. This CDR3 is CASSFGRGRSSYNSPLHF. Here the CDR3 DNA reads TGTGCCAGCAGTTTTGGACGGGGCAGAAGCTCCTATAATTCACCCCTCCACTTT.

This clonotype was seen just once. Here the CDR3 reads CASSRGQGGGLDQPQHF. The CDR3 nucleotides read TGTGCCAGCAGCCGCGGACAGGGCGGAGGATTGGATCAGCCCCAGCATTTT. The rearrangement uses TRBV5-6 and TRBJ1-5; 8 bases match TRBD1. After removal of 4 bases from V and 5 bases from J, the junction contained 14 bases not matched to a gene. The germline gives CDR1 SGHDT, CDR2 YYEEEE. The CDR3 runs to 17 residues.

This clonotype was counted many times. The rearrangement uses TRBV5-1 and TRBJ2-5; 8 positions agree with TRBD2. The length of the CDR3 is 18 residues. V trimming: 0 bases; J trimming: 0 bases; junction bases outside the gene matches: 10. CDR1 and CDR2 from the germline V gene are SGHRS and YFSETQ. As DNA, the CDR3 is TGCGCCAGCAGCTTGGGGACGGGAGGGCTCTTGTACCAAGAGACCCAGTACTTC. The encoded protein is CASSLGTGGLLYQETQYF. Combining the CDR3 with reference TRBV5-1 and TRBJ2-5 gives the whole variable domain KAGVTQTPRYLIKTRGQQVTLSCSPISGHRSVSWYQQTPGQGLQFLFEYFSETQRNKGNFPGRFSGRQFSNSRSEMNVSTLELGDSALYLCASSLGTGGLLYQETQYFGPGTRLLVL.

The chain recombines TRBV4-1 with TRBJ2-2, with unresolved D. The CDR3 covers 14 residues. The ends were cut back, 2 bases at V and 2 bases at J, with 6 bases in the middle. Germline-derived CDR1 and CDR2 are MGHRA and YSYEKL. The CDR3 loop is CASSQFQNTGELFF. The CDR3 DNA is TGCGCCAGCAGCCAATTTCAAAACACCGGGGAGCTGTTTTTT.

This clonotype was recorded many times. CDR3 sequence reads: CASSYGGRQPQHF. CDR3 nucleotide sequence: TGTGCCAGCAGTTACGGGGGCCGTCAGCCCCAGCATTTT. The chain recombines TRBV28 with TRBJ1-5, with a tentative D call TRBD1 (6 bases). With 4 bases removed from V and 6 bases from J, the gap between germline ends came to 10 bases. The CDR3 consists of 13 residues. Germline V gives CDR1 MDHEN, CDR2 SYDVKM.

This clonotype showed up many times. The V and J genes are TRBV6-2 or TRBV6-3 and TRBJ1-6; D may be TRBD1 (6 bases). Germline V gene sequence: CDR1 MNHEY, CDR2 SVGEGT. CDR3 size: 15 residues. V was shortened by 6 bases and J by 10 bases, with 19 bases between the two germline ends. CDR3 loop: CASSPRRGLWSPLHF. The CDR3 bases are TGTGCCAGCAGCCCACGTCGGGGGCTTTGGTCACCCCTCCACTTT.

This clonotype was recorded many times. The V and J genes are TRBV28 and TRBJ2-1, with 8 nucleotides matching TRBD2. Trimming removed 7 bases from V and 2 bases from J; junction bases left unmatched: 4. The CDR3 is 14 amino acids. CDR1 is MDHEN and CDR2 is SYDVKM in the germline V gene. CDR3 nucleotide sequence: TGTGCCAGCAAGACCGGGGGGGCCTACAATGAGCAGTTCTTC. Translated, it gives CASKTGGAYNEQFF.

This clonotype was recorded at least ten times. This chain connects TRBV12-3 or TRBV12-4 to TRBJ2-7, with a possible D match to TRBD1 (6 bases). The V end lost 4 bases, the J end lost 7 bases, and 14 bases lay between the germline ends. The CDR3 runs to 13 residues. CDR3 coding DNA: TGTGCCAGCAGTTCCCAGAGGGGGTGGGAGCAGTACTTC. As protein: CASSSQRGWEQYF.

There are many counts of this clonotype. The gene calls are TRBV6-1 and TRBJ1-1; 8 bases are a match to TRBD1. The germline CDR1 and CDR2 sequences are MNHNS and SASEGT. The CDR3 loop spans 16 amino acids. Losses at the gene ends were 8 bases for V and 1 base for J; bases not matched to a gene: 12. The chain's CDR3 is CASRGQGGAANTEAFF. In DNA, the CDR3 is TGTGCCAGCCGAGGACAGGGAGGAGCGGCGAACACTGAAGCTTTCTTT.

This clonotype was detected ten times or more. The J gene is TRBJ1-3, the V gene TRBV7-8, with TRBD1 as a possible D gene (5 bases). The CDR3 has 18 residues. V was pared by 5 bases and J by 1 base, with 21 bases between. Germline CDR1 SGHVS, CDR2 FQNEAQ. The CDR3 loop reads CASSRHPVPGTSGNTIYF. Written as DNA, the CDR3 is TGTGCCAGCAGCCGACACCCAGTTCCGGGGACGTCTGGAAACACCATATATTTT.

This clonotype came up many times. In nucleotides, the CDR3 is TGTGCCAGCAGTTCGCAACAAGTTATTGCCTCCTACGAGCAGTACTTC. Its protein product is CASSSQQVIASYEQYF. The chain is built from TRBV6-5 and TRBJ2-7; D gene ambiguous. Trimming shortened V by 4 bases and J by 0 bases, and 16 bases separated the two germline ends. Germline V gene lookup returns CDR1 MNHEY and CDR2 SVGAGI. The CDR3 covers 16 residues.

This clonotype was counted only a few times. Relative to the germline gene, one junction end is altered; a read error may explain this. The genes are TRBV28 and TRBJ1-2; 8 bases match TRBD1. Germline V lookup: CDR1 MDHEN, CDR2 SYDVKM. There are 14 residues in the CDR3. The CDR3 DNA follows: TGTGCCAGCAGTTTACTCGGGACAGGCCTAGGGGGGGGCTTC. Its protein product is CASSLLGTGLGGGF.

The chain recombines TRBV6-1 with TRBJ1-2, with a tentative D call TRBD1 (6 bases). The length of the CDR3 is 16 residues. Germline V CDR1 and CDR2: MNHNS, SASEGT. Trimming took off 6 bases at V and 4 bases at J, with 21 bases between the two ends. CDR3 loop: CASSPLADRLFYGYTF. The DNA for the CDR3 is TGTGCCAGCAGCCCCTTAGCCGACAGGCTCTTCTATGGCTACACCTTC.

This chain links TRBV30 with TRBJ1-1; D possibly corresponds to TRBD1 (5 bases). This CDR3 is 15 amino acids long. Trimming pared 0 bases from V and 0 bases from J, leaving 11 bases between. Germline-derived CDR1 and CDR2 are GTSNPN and SVGIG (reference sequence). CDR3 sequence: CAWSVGGELNTEAFF. CDR3 coding DNA: TGTGCCTGGAGTGTAGGAGGGGAACTGAACACTGAAGCTTTCTTT.

The V and J genes are TRBV6-1 and TRBJ2-7; the D is unclear. Trimming took 6 bases from V and 0 from J, leaving 9 bases between them. CDR1 MNHNS and CDR2 SASEGT come from the germline V gene. The CDR3 contains 13 residues. The CDR3, as DNA: TGTGCCAGCAGGGAACCTAGCTCCTACGAGCAGTACTTC. Translated: CASREPSSYEQYF.

This clonotype was recorded at least ten times. The V gene is TRBV15, the J gene TRBJ1-5; TRBD1 might be the D (6 bases). V was shortened by 6 bases and J by 0 bases, with 21 bases between the two germline ends. The CDR3 is 18 amino acids. From germline, CDR1 is LNHNV and CDR2 YYDKDF (reference sequence). The chain's CDR3 is CATSSTAGVDGSNQPQHF. The CDR3 DNA is TGTGCCACCAGTTCGACCGCAGGGGTGGATGGTAGCAATCAGCCCCAGCATTTT.

In this sample, this clonotype turned up many times. This sequence joins TRBV2 and TRBJ1-6, with 9 bases that match TRBD1. Looked up from germline, CDR1 is SNHLY and CDR2 is FYNNEI. The ends lost 3 bases at V and 7 bases at J; junction bases unmatched: 7. The CDR3 is made up of 16 amino acids. The CDR3 loop is CASSEFWTGVNSPLHF. In DNA form, the CDR3 reads TGTGCCAGCAGTGAGTTTTGGACAGGGGTGAATTCACCCCTCCACTTT.

V is TRBV5-1 and J is TRBJ2-5, with D perhaps TRBD2 (5 bases). Trimming stripped 0 bases from V and 5 bases from J, with 14 bases between. Germline-derived CDR1 and CDR2 are SGHRS and YFSETQ. The length of the CDR3 is 15 residues. CDR3 DNA: TGCGCCAGCAGCTTGGCCGAGGGTTTGGTGGAGACCCAGTACTTC. It codes for CASSLAEGLVETQYF.

This clonotype was seen only a few times. A much larger clone lies a single base off, so this may be a read error. This rearrangement joins TRBV6-5 to TRBJ2-7; D might be TRBD2 (5 bases). Germline lookup yields CDR1 MNHEY and CDR2 SVGAGI. The CDR3 is 12 amino acids. CDR3 nucleotides: TGTTCCAGCAGTTACAGAGGGAAGGAGCAGTACTTC. This encodes CSSSYRGKEQYF.

The V and J genes are TRBV27 and TRBJ2-7, with D uncertain. Germline loops: CDR1 MNHEY, CDR2 SMNVEV (reference sequence). The CDR3 runs 14 residues. The ends were cut back, 4 bases at V and 0 bases at J, with 10 bases in the middle. Written as DNA, the CDR3 is TGTGCCAGCAGTTATCAGGCCGGCTCCTACGAGCAGTACTTC. It translates to CASSYQAGSYEQYF.

This clonotype was picked up many times. The CDR3 DNA follows: TGTGCCAGCAGTTATGGGATCTCAAGGAGGAACACTGAAGCTTTCTTT. Amino acids: CASSYGISRRNTEAFF. The V gene is TRBV6-5, the J gene TRBJ1-1; D remains unclear. CDR1 and CDR2 from the germline V gene are MNHEY and SVGAGI. V lost 3 bases and J lost 1, with 15 bases in between. The CDR3 consists of 16 residues.

This clonotype was counted ten times or more. The chain is built from TRBV27 and TRBJ1-5, with 8 bases that match TRBD1. The CDR3 contains 14 residues. Unmatched junction bases numbered 5, after V lost 3 bases and J lost 7 bases. From germline, CDR1 is MNHEY and CDR2 SMNVEV (reference sequence). CDR3 in amino acids: CASSLQGATQPQHF. CDR3 in DNA: TGTGCCAGCAGTTTGCAGGGGGCGACGCAGCCCCAGCATTTT.

This clonotype was observed at least ten times. Written as DNA, the CDR3 is TGTGCCAGCAGTTTCTCGGGTAACTTCTTCCAGCCCCAGCATTTT. The encoded protein is CASSFSGNFFQPQHF. This chain connects TRBV12-3 or TRBV12-4 to TRBJ1-5; D remains unclear. CDR3 size: 15 residues. V lost 3 bases and J 7 bases, leaving 16 bases between the germline ends.

This clonotype has at least ten counts. The J gene is TRBJ1-1, the V gene TRBV12-3 or TRBV12-4; 7 bases map to TRBD1. CDR3 length: 16 residues. V lost 10 bases and J lost 1; bases outside the gene matches: 15. The CDR3 DNA is TGTGCCATACCTCGGGGGACAGCCTCCTCGAACACTGAAGCTTTCTTT. Amino acids: CAIPRGTASSNTEAFF.

This clonotype was seen at least ten times. The CDR3 spells CASSLAETGHTEAFF. The CDR3 bases are TGTGCCAGCAGCTTGGCCGAGACAGGGCACACTGAAGCTTTCTTT. V gene TRBV5-5 combines with J gene TRBJ1-1; 7 positions agree with TRBD1. Per germline, CDR1 SGHKS and CDR2 YYEKEE (reference sequence). The CDR3 consists of 15 residues. The V and J ends lost 0 bases and 3 bases, in that order; junction bases with no gene match: 5. Full variable domain (missing parts from reference TRBV5-5 and TRBJ1-1): DAGVTQSPTHLIKTRGQQVTLRCSPISGHKSVSWYQQVLGQGPQFIFQYYEKEERGRGNFPDRFSARQFPNYSSELNVNALLLGDSALYLCASSLAETGHTEAFFGQGTRLTVV.

Here the CDR3 DNA reads TGTGCCAGCAGTTCCCTCGGACTTGGAGGCTACACCTTC. This gives the protein CASSSLGLGGYTF. The chain recombines TRBV6-2 or TRBV6-3 with TRBJ1-2; D not resolved. The length of the CDR3 is 13 residues. Germline CDR1 MNHEY, CDR2 SVGEGT. Deletions cut 4 bases from V and 8 bases from J, with 14 bases between.

This clonotype was seen repeatedly, ten times or more. The J gene is TRBJ2-5, the V gene TRBV12-3 or TRBV12-4, with TRBD1 matching 9 bases. The length of the CDR3 is 16 residues. V trimming: 5 bases; J trimming: 0 bases; junction bases outside the gene matches: 7. CDR3 loop: CASSTRTGVYQETQYF. The DNA of the CDR3 is TGTGCCAGCAGTACTAGGACAGGGGTTTACCAAGAGACCCAGTACTTC.

This clonotype has a count of ten or more. The chain combines TRBV20-1 with TRBJ1-1; TRBD1 might be the D (6 bases). Trimming took off 0 bases at V and 5 bases at J, with 10 bases between the two ends. Germline V CDR1 and CDR2: DFQATT, SNEGSKA (reference sequence). The CDR3 runs 13 residues. The CDR3 sequence is CSAREGARTEAFF. The CDR3 coding sequence is TGCAGTGCTAGAGAGGGGGCGCGGACTGAAGCTTTCTTT.